This T cell receptor (beta chain) is drawn from a study of control samples from healthy donors and cancer patients. Trimming cost V 4 bases and J 10 bases, with 8 bases left between them. CDR1 KGHDR and CDR2 SFDVKD come from the germline V gene. The CDR3 has 11 residues. Only in-frame clones appear in the TCRdb table, and some are missing; sequencing was by immunoSEQ multiplex PCR. The sample includes approximately 130,000 clones, over 75% of them seen just once. Sequencing was carried out using blood. The TCR originated in a middle-aged man in good health. V is TRBV24-1 and J is TRBJ2-3; D tentatively fits TRBD1 or TRBD2 (5 bases each). CDR3 sequence reads: CATSDGDPQYF. For the CDR3, the DNA is TGTGCCACCAGTGACGGGGACCCGCAGTATTTT.